This T cell receptor (beta chain) was observed in a study of OX40 agonist ivuxolimab in advanced cancers. Study-level background: Ivuxolimab was a fully human IgG2 agonistic monoclonal antibody targeting the costimulatory receptor OX40 (CD134). Intravenous ivuxolimab was administered to patients every 2 weeks at six dose levels: 0.01, 0.1, 0.3, 1.5, 3 and 10 mg/kg. Among the approximately 50 dose-escalation patients, about 19 had hepatocellular carcinoma, 15 or so melanoma, 9 renal cell carcinoma and 9 head and neck cancer. A male proportion of around 81% and a mean age of 60 years, ranging from about 20 to 85, were recorded for the dose-escalation cohort. Prior anti-PD-1, anti-PD-L1 or anti-CTLA-4 therapy was permitted, and checkpoint inhibitors had been received by roughly two fifths of dose-escalation patients. Partial responses were achieved by three dose-escalation patients, of whom one had hepatocellular carcinoma and two had cutaneous melanoma. The point of sequencing TCRbeta in the periphery was to test whether ivuxolimab changed TCR sequence diversity and drove clonal T-cell expansion. The paper covers the monotherapy dose-escalation part of the phase I ivuxolimab trial, which included N of about 50 patients.

The cysteine opens and the phenylalanine closes a CDR3 of 14 amino acids. The entry retains the CDR3 DNA only, 42 bases that are in frame from base 1. The CDR1 and CDR2 encoded by the germline V gene are SNHLY and FYNNEI. The V end gives up 4 bases and the J end 9 bases, leaving 5 bases in the junction not matched to a gene. This clone appeared once. It has no known antigen specificity. No base-level quality is on record; no much larger clone is a single base apart. To sequence the TCRbeta CDR3 region, genomic DNA was isolated from the sorted cells. The immunoSEQ Assay was used for sequencing of TCRbeta CDR3 regions. As stored in TCRdb, this immuneACCESS dataset retains in-frame rearrangements with V and J assigned. A fraction of the clones does not appear; measured against another copy, unresolved V genes explain less than half of the discrepancy, and the remainder lacks a known reason. For this sample there are more than 30,000 clones; around 87% appear just once. The ten largest clones represent 25% of the sample.

The full study reports these points: On average, CD8+ T cells showed more expanded clones than CD4+ T cells after ivuxolimab. Clonal expansion of both CD4+ and CD8+ blood T cells was observed from baseline to week 6 at doses 0.1 to 3.0 mg/kg. In the 0.1-3.0 mg/kg groups, partial responders were among the patients with the lowest normalized peripheral clonal expansion, particularly in CD8+ T cells. Low levels of normalized T-cell clonal expansion were also seen in some patients who did not respond. The antigen specificity of the clonally expanded peripheral T cells was not determined.

Patients with a history of autoimmune disease or receiving systemic immunosuppression were excluded from the trial. Peripheral blood for TCR sequencing was collected from all dose cohorts at baseline, on cycle 4 day 1, and on cycle 7 day 1. The samples were drawn from a first-in-human, open-label, multicenter phase I dose-escalation trial of ivuxolimab. Adults with locally advanced or metastatic melanoma, renal cell carcinoma, hepatocellular carcinoma or head and neck squamous cell carcinoma were enrolled in the trial. Before TCR sequencing, CD4+ T cells and CD8+ T cells from peripheral blood were sorted into separate populations.

This receptor was taken from an adult with an advanced solid tumor such as melanoma, head and neck, liver or kidney cancer. The sequences come from CD4+ or CD8+ T cells sorted from blood, collected in a trial of the OX40 agonist ivuxolimab. The rearranged chain carries TRBV2 and TRBJ2-1; 11 bases in the junction line up with TRBD2. The DNA sequence is TGTGCCAGCAGTGTAGCGGGAGGGGACGGTGAGCAGTTCTTC. Translated, this is CASSVAGGDGEQFF.